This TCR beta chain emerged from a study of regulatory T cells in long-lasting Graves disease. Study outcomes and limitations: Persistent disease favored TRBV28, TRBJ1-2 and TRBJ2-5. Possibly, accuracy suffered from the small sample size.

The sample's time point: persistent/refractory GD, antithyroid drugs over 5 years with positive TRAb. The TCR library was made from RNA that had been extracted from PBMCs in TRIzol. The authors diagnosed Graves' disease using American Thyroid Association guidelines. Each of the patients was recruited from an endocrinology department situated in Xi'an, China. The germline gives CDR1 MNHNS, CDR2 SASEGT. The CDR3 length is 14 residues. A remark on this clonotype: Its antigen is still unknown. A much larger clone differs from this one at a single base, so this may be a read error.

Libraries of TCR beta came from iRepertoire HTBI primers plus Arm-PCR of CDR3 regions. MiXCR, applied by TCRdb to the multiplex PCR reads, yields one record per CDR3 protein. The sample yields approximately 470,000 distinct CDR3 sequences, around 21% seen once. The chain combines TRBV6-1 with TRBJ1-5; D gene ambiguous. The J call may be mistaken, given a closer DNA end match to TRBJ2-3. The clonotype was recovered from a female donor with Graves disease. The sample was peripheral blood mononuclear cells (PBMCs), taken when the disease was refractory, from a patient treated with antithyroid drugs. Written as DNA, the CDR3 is TGTGCCAGTACCGGGCCGGGCGCTAATCAGCCCCAGTATTTT. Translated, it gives CASTGPGANQPQYF.